This TCR beta chain was recovered during a study of cytomegalovirus exposure and HLA in healthy donors. The CDR3 consists of 13 residues. V dropped 3 bases and J dropped 6 bases, with 9 bases sitting between them. The germline gives CDR1 SGHVS, CDR2 FQNEAQ. Assay used: immunoSEQ multiplex PCR; TCRdb lists only in-frame clones, some missing. The sample contains 150,000 to 200,000 clones, roughly 90% of which appear only once. The chain recombines TRBV7-8 with TRBJ2-1; maybe TRBD1 (6 bases). This TCR was sampled from a young woman in good health and CMV-seropositive. The sequenced sample consisted of PBMCs. Written as DNA, the CDR3 is TGTGCCAGCAGCTTCGAGGACAGCAATGAGCAGTTCTTC. Its translation: CASSFEDSNEQFF.